The 4 T cell receptor beta chains presented below share a single source sample, sequenced in a study of T cell clonality in common variable immunodeficiency. Profiling relied on immunoSEQ multiplex PCR, and the TCRdb table lists in-frame clones only, not all of them. The repertoire consists of tens of thousands of clones, none detected only once. The specimen sequenced was peripheral blood mononuclear cells. The receptors were gathered from a person aged 18 to 70 in good health.

This clone was detected ten times or more. Read coverage stops 3 residues before the CDR3 terminus; the germline J gene supplies the remainder. The chain couples TRBV20-1 to TRBJ2-7; a weak D match, TRBD1 (5 bases). The CDR3 has 15 residues. V was shortened by 7 bases and J by 0 bases, with 19 bases between the two germline ends. Germline-derived CDR1 and CDR2 are DFQATT and SNEGSKA (reference sequence). The sequenced part of the CDR3 DNA is TGCAGTGTCAGCAACCCAGGGTCTAGCTCCTACGAG. Translation gives CSVSNPGSSSYE. The whole CDR3 sequence is CSVSNPGSSSYEQYF.

This clone came up many times. The read falls 3 residues short of the CDR3 end, and the missing part is taken from the germline J gene. The chain couples TRBV28 to TRBJ1-1; TRBD1 aligns across 9 bases. The CDR3 loop spans 15 amino acids. J was trimmed by 5 bases and V by 6 bases; bases with no gene match: 10. In germline, CDR1 is MDHEN, CDR2 SYDVKM. The CDR3 reads CASRDPGQGGTEAFF. The sequenced CDR3 bases are TGTGCCAGCAGAGATCCGGGACAGGGAGGGACTGAA.

This clone was found many times. The CDR3 goes on 3 residues after the read ends, and that part is filled in from the germline J gene. The V call is TRBV11-2, the J call TRBJ2-7; 10 bases fit TRBD1. The junction had 8 bases not matched to a gene; V was cut back by 6 bases and J by 3 bases. This CDR3 has 15 residues. The germline V gene encodes CDR1 SGHAT and CDR2 FQNNGV. The DNA read from the CDR3 is TGTGCCAGCAGACGACCTGGGACAGGGGACTACGAG. Encoded protein: CASRRPGTGDYE. The entire CDR3 protein is CASRRPGTGDYEQYF.

This clone appeared many times. The CDR3 end falls 3 residues outside the read, so it is completed with the germline J gene. The chain combines TRBV30 with TRBJ2-5; 7 nucleotides align to TRBD1. This CDR3 is built from 14 residues. Germline CDR1 reads GTSNPN; CDR2 reads SVGIG (reference sequence). After removal of 3 bases from V and 1 base from J, the junction contained 5 bases not matched to a gene. The CDR3 loop is CAWRWDSTQETQYF. The sequenced part of the CDR3 DNA is TGTGCCTGGAGGTGGGACAGCACCCAAGAGACC.